The 9 T cell receptor beta chains below all came from one sample that was sequenced in a study of long-term antiretroviral therapy in people with HIV. Researchers ran immunoSEQ v3.0 at survey level. Only in-frame clones appear in the TCRdb table, and some are missing; sequencing was by immunoSEQ multiplex PCR. The sample shows some 47,000 clones, nearly 95% of them seen only once. Source: unsorted PBMCs, taken 3.7 years after starting antiretroviral therapy. The receptors were gathered from a woman in her 50s with HIV.

This CDR3 reads CASRGQESSYEQYF. Here the CDR3 DNA reads TGCGCCAGCAGAGGACAGGAAAGCTCCTACGAGCAGTACTTC. V usage is TRBV5-1 and J usage is TRBJ2-7; 7 bases match TRBD1. The CDR3 runs to 14 residues. Losses at the gene ends were 5 bases for V and 0 bases for J; bases not matched to a gene: 5. CDR1 is SGHRS, CDR2 YFSETQ, per germline.

This chain uses TRBV6-6 with TRBJ1-6; D ambiguous. From germline, CDR1 is MNHNY and CDR2 SVGAGI (reference sequence). This CDR3 contains 14 residues. The V and J ends lost 7 bases and 7 bases respectively, with 14 bases between them. The CDR3 reads CASNDQGDNSPLHF. DNA for the CDR3: TGTGCCAGCAACGACCAAGGAGACAATTCACCCCTCCACTTT.

This chain connects TRBV7-2 to TRBJ2-3; TRBD2 matches 8 bases. With 4 bases clipped from V and 1 base from J, the junction kept 10 bases outside the gene matches. This CDR3 has 17 residues. Germline loops: CDR1 SGHTA, CDR2 FQGNSA. The CDR3 loop reads CASSSRPPAGGTDTQYF. CDR3 sequence (DNA): TGTGCCAGCAGCTCACGGCCCCCAGCGGGGGGCACAGATACGCAGTATTTT.

V and J are TRBV30 and TRBJ1-1, with no clear D. Trimming cost V 3 bases and J 4 bases, with 12 bases left between them. The CDR3 has 13 amino acids. CDR1 and CDR2 (germline): GTSNPN, SVGIG (reference sequence). CDR3 loop: CAWRQSGGTEAFF. Written as DNA, the CDR3 is TGTGCCTGGAGACAGAGTGGCGGCACTGAAGCTTTCTTT.

The V and J genes are TRBV9 and TRBJ2-2, with D perhaps TRBD1 or TRBD2 (5 bases each). Per the germline V gene, CDR1 is SGDLS and CDR2 is YYNGEE. Trimming removed 0 bases from V and 6 bases from J, with 21 bases in between. The CDR3 has 18 residues. The CDR3 DNA follows: TGTGCCAGCAGCGTAGAGTCAAGGGGACCCCGGATGGCCGGGGAGCTGTTTTTT. It encodes CASSVESRGPRMAGELFF. The whole variable domain, remainder taken from reference TRBV9 and TRBJ2-2, is DSGVTQTPKHLITATGQRVTLRCSPRSGDLSVYWYQQSLDQGLQFLIQYYNGEERAKGNILERFSAQQFPDLHSELNLSSLELGDSALYFCASSVESRGPRMAGELFFGEGSRLTVL.

The chain couples TRBV6-4 to TRBJ2-5, with D tentatively TRBD2 (5 bases). The J call may be incorrect, as the DNA end agrees better with TRBJ2-7. Germline V gene sequence: CDR1 MRHNA, CDR2 SNTAGT. The CDR3 spans 15 residues. The CDR3 region has the DNA TGTGCCAGCAGTGACTCACGGGGAAAGGCCTACGAGCAGTACTTC. Translating gives CASSDSRGKAYEQYF.

This chain joins TRBV7-9 and TRBJ2-7, with 9 bases fitting TRBD1. The V segment lost 4 bases and the J segment 6 bases; nucleotides outside the gene matches: 1. Germline V gene sequence: CDR1 SEHNR, CDR2 FQNEAQ (reference sequence). This CDR3 is built from 12 residues. The CDR3 loop is CASSSTGGEQYF. CDR3 in DNA: TGTGCCAGCAGCTCGACAGGGGGCGAGCAGTACTTC.

V gene TRBV9 combines with J gene TRBJ2-2, with 9 nucleotides matching TRBD1. There are 17 residues in the CDR3. The junction had 8 bases not matched to a gene; V was cut back by 3 bases and J by 2 bases. The germline CDR1 and CDR2 sequences are SGDLS and YYNGEE. Here the CDR3 reads CASSETRDRENTGELFF. The CDR3 region has the DNA TGTGCCAGCAGCGAGACCAGGGACAGGGAAAACACCGGGGAGCTGTTTTTT.

CDR3 bases: TGTGCCAGCAGTTTGCAAGAAGCCTACCAAGAGACCCAGTACTTC. Translation: CASSLQEAYQETQYF. The chain is built from TRBV27 and TRBJ2-5; D gene ambiguous. CDR3 length: 15 residues. Trimming took off 3 bases at V and 0 bases at J, with 11 bases between the two ends. In germline, CDR1 is MNHEY, CDR2 SMNVEV (reference sequence).